This entry describes one T cell receptor beta chain. The length of the CDR3 is 12 residues. Looked up from germline, CDR1 is LGHDT and CDR2 is YNNKEL (reference sequence). The ends were cut back, 4 bases at V and 3 bases at J, with 7 bases in the middle. This sample stems from a study of blood T cell repertoires in COVID-19. Turning to the study itself: Acute and convalescent COVID-19 specimens originated in the United States, Italy and Spain. T cells, B-cell-depleted T cells, or PBMCs provided the cDNA or gDNA that served as material.

In the study's own analysis: From reference gene primer amplification, estimates of nucleated cell counts were derived. Produced via immunoSEQ multiplex PCR; TCRdb's table is partial and in-frame only. Clonal size and the V and J genes are those of that table, whereas D and trimming came from the DNA. The data contain roughly 140,000 clones, 80% to 90% of them seen just once; the ten biggest clones take up roughly 1.5%. The sequence was obtained from a woman between 45 and 65 years old with acute or convalescent COVID-19. The rearrangement uses TRBV3-1 (or the pseudogene TRBV3-2) and TRBJ2-7; D not certain. Sequencing was performed on peripheral blood. The CDR3 here is CASSRGIYEQYF. The DNA for the CDR3 is TGTGCCAGCAGCCGAGGAATCTACGAGCAGTACTTC.